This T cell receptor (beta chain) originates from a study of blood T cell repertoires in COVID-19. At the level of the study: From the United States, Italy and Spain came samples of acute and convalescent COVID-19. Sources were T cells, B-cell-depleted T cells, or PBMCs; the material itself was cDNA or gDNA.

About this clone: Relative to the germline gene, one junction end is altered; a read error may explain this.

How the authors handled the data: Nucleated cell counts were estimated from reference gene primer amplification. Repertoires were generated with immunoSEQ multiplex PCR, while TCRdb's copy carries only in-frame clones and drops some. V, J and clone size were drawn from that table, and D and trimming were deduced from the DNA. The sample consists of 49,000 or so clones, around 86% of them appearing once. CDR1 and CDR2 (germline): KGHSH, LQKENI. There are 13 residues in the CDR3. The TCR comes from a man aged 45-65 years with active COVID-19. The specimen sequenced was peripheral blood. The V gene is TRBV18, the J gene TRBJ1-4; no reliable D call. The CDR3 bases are TGTGCCAGCGCACCGCGGGAAAATGAAAAACTGTTTTTT. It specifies CASAPRENEKLFF.